The T cell receptor (beta chain) described here comes from a study of blood T cell repertoires in COVID-19. At the level of the study: Researchers got acute and convalescent COVID-19 samples from the United States, Italy and Spain.

Individuals aged 18 to 89 years were recruited from approximately 24 US areas. Cohort placement rested on clinical history that participants reported themselves. Recovered status applied to Cohort 3 donors who had two consecutive negative PCRs. It also applied to those with clearance or with symptom resolution. The CDR3 consists of 20 residues. CDR1 MNHEY and CDR2 SMNVEV come from the germline V gene (reference sequence). The V end was cut by 6 bases, the J end by 4 bases, with 33 bases between. Profiled with immunoSEQ multiplex PCR; TCRdb holds only in-frame clones, not every one. The sample holds approximately 250,000 clones; roughly 86% are singletons and the top ten take around 1%.

The genes are TRBV27 and TRBJ2-5, with D maybe TRBD2 (6 bases). The receptor was isolated from a woman aged 30 to 39 who had recovered from COVID-19. The sample comprised PBMCs or T cells enriched from blood (not recorded which). In DNA, the CDR3 is TGTGCCAGCAGATTTTTAGGCTCAGACAGATCAACTAGCCGTGCAGAGACCCAGTACTTC. Amino acids: CASRFLGSDRSTSRAETQYF.